This entry lists 21 T cell receptor beta chains sequenced from one sample in a study of T cell responses to AZD1222 COVID-19 vaccine. Clones were read by immunoSEQ multiplex PCR, and TCRdb kept only the in-frame ones, dropping some. The table has nearly 110,000 clones, 80% to 95% seen once. The source was peripheral blood, collected 28 days after the second AZD1222 dose. All receptors come from an adult who received the AZD1222 COVID-19 vaccine.

This clone was recorded only once. This chain connects TRBV27 to TRBJ2-7, with D tentatively TRBD1 (6 bases). Germline V gene sequence: CDR1 MNHEY, CDR2 SMNVEV (reference sequence). The CDR3 runs 13 residues. V was shortened by 2 bases and J by 7 bases, with 12 bases between the two germline ends. The CDR3, as DNA: TGTGCCAGCAGTTTACCTTACGGGACAGAGCAGTACTTC. This translates into CASSLPYGTEQYF.

V gene TRBV21-1 combines with J gene TRBJ1-5; TRBD1, the D gene given by the table, was not confirmed from the DNA. TRBV21-1 is assigned pseudogene status. This CDR3 is built from 15 residues. CDR3 nucleotide sequence: TGTGCCAGCAGCACAGGGGGCGATAGCAATCAGCCCCAGCATTTT. Protein product: CASSTGGDSNQPQHF.

This chain uses TRBV5-1 with TRBJ2-1, with 14 bases identical to TRBD2. The CDR3 is made up of 16 amino acids. Unmatched junction bases numbered 8, after V lost 4 bases and J lost 8 bases. Germline V CDR1 and CDR2: SGHRS, YFSETQ. CDR3 protein: CASSHGLAGGADEQFF. DNA for the CDR3: TGCGCCAGCAGCCACGGACTAGCGGGGGGCGCGGATGAGCAGTTCTTC.

The gene calls are TRBV29-1 and TRBJ1-2; D not certain. V was cut by 7 bases and J by 8 bases, with 17 bases left in between. This CDR3 is built from 12 residues. Per germline, CDR1 SQVTM and CDR2 ANQGSEA. CDR3 sequence (DNA): TGCAGCGCTCCGGCCCCAGGTCTCGGCTACACCTTC. Protein: CSAPAPGLGYTF.

The chain joins TRBV5-1 to TRBJ2-1, with 7 bases matching TRBD2. From germline, CDR1 is SGHRS and CDR2 YFSETQ. Trimming took 1 base from V and 5 from J; bases not matched to a gene: 6. The CDR3 covers 15 residues. Here the CDR3 DNA reads TGCGCCAGCAGCTTGTCGGCTAGCGGCAACAATGAGCAGTTCTTC. It specifies CASSLSASGNNEQFF.

V is TRBV30 and J is TRBJ1-5, with 9 bases that match TRBD1. Germline-derived CDR1 and CDR2 are GTSNPN and SVGIG (reference sequence). This CDR3 is built from 15 residues. V gave up 0 bases and J gave up 4 bases; unmatched junction bases: 4. CDR3 sequence reads: CAWSVDRGLNQPQHF. The CDR3 DNA is TGTGCCTGGAGTGTAGACAGGGGGTTAAATCAGCCCCAGCATTTT.

The chain couples TRBV7-6 to TRBJ1-1, with TRBD1 matching 7 bases. Germline V gene lookup returns CDR1 SGHVS and CDR2 FNYEAQ. With 7 bases clipped from V and 5 bases from J, the junction kept 10 bases outside the gene matches. The CDR3 length is 14 residues. The DNA of the CDR3 is TGTGCCAGCATGTCGACAGGGAGGGGAACTGAAGCTTTCTTT. The encoded protein is CASMSTGRGTEAFF.

This rearrangement joins TRBV6-4 to TRBJ2-1, with D perhaps matching TRBD2 (6 bases). There are 13 residues in the CDR3. CDR1 is MRHNA and CDR2 is SNTAGT in the germline V gene. Trimming removed 3 bases at V and 7 bases at J, with 10 bases between. This CDR3 is CASSDWGGNEQFF. CDR3 in DNA: TGTGCCAGCAGTGATTGGGGAGGAAATGAGCAGTTCTTC.

CDR3 loop: CASSPRDRAAWPQHF. The CDR3 region has the DNA TGTGCCAGTAGTCCCCGAGACAGGGCGGCATGGCCCCAGCATTTT. This rearrangement joins TRBV19 to TRBJ1-5; 7 positions match TRBD1. With V trimmed by 5 bases and J by 9 bases, 13 bases remained unmatched. The germline V gene has CDR1 LNHDA and CDR2 SQIVND (reference sequence). There are 15 residues in the CDR3.

The chain recombines TRBV6-5 with TRBJ1-2; D remains ambiguous. Germline lookup yields CDR1 MNHEY and CDR2 SVGAGI. The CDR3 runs 13 residues. V gave up 6 bases and J gave up 9 bases, with 17 bases separating them. The CDR3: CASRQRGWVSYTF. The CDR3 DNA follows: TGTGCCAGCAGGCAACGGGGTTGGGTTAGCTACACCTTC.

V usage is TRBV4-2 and J usage is TRBJ2-1; 9 bases are shared with TRBD2. Losses at the gene ends were 1 base for V and 10 bases for J; bases not matched to a gene: 8. Germline CDR1 and CDR2: LGHNA and YNFKEQ. CDR3 length equals 15 residues. The CDR3, as DNA: TGTGCCAGCAGCCAAGGGACTAGCGTACAAGGGGAGCAGTTCTTC. It translates to CASSQGTSVQGEQFF.

The genes are TRBV9 and TRBJ1-1, with TRBD1 matching over 7 bases. V shed 3 bases and J 0 bases; nucleotides not matched to a gene: 8. The CDR3 runs 16 residues. The germline CDR1 and CDR2 sequences are SGDLS and YYNGEE. CDR3 amino acids: CASSALYRGLNTEAFF. The DNA for the CDR3 is TGTGCCAGCAGCGCCCTTTACAGGGGATTGAACACTGAAGCTTTCTTT.

The V gene is TRBV6-5, the J gene TRBJ2-4; D gene unclear. The CDR3 contains 11 residues. Germline V gene data show CDR1 as MNHEY and CDR2 as SVGAGI. V lost 2 bases and J lost 11, with 7 bases in between. The CDR3 bases are TGTGCCAGCAGTTACGACAAATTTCAGTACTTC. It encodes CASSYDKFQYF.

This clone was seen just once. The rearrangement uses TRBV7-3 and TRBJ2-2; 7 bases map to TRBD2. The V and J ends lost 4 bases and 4 bases, in that order; junction bases with no gene match: 6. CDR3 length equals 15 residues. Germline lookup yields CDR1 SGHTA and CDR2 FQGTGA. The CDR3: CASSSEGRGTGELFF. The CDR3 DNA reads as TGTGCCAGCAGCTCTGAGGGGAGGGGCACCGGGGAGCTGTTTTTT.

J is TRBJ2-1 and V is TRBV10-3, with 8 bases fitting TRBD2. V lost 3 bases, J lost 4 bases, and 8 bases stayed unmatched. The germline CDR1 and CDR2 sequences are ENHRY and SYGVKD. This CDR3 is 16 amino acids long. The CDR3 loop reads CAISDLASGGYNEQFF. The CDR3 coding sequence is TGTGCCATCAGTGACCTGGCGAGCGGGGGTTACAATGAGCAGTTCTTC.

The genes are TRBV5-6 and TRBJ2-5; 11 bases align to TRBD2. The V gene's germline CDR1 is SGHDT and CDR2 YYEEEE. The V and J ends lost 0 bases and 5 bases, in that order; junction bases with no gene match: 6. This CDR3 has 16 amino acids. The CDR3 region is CASSLGPSGGFETQYF. The CDR3 DNA reads as TGTGCCAGCAGCTTGGGTCCTAGCGGGGGGTTTGAGACCCAGTACTTC.

Details on this clone: A junction end diverges from the germline sequence, so it may reflect a read error. This chain joins TRBV7-7 and TRBJ2-2, with 15 bases fitting TRBD2. CDR3 length: 18 amino acids. The V gene's germline CDR1 is SSHAT and CDR2 FNYEAQ (reference sequence). CDR3 nucleotide sequence: TGTGCTAGCAGCTCCAGGACTAGCGGGGGGGCCGGTACCGGGGAGCTGTTTTTT. It codes for CASSSRTSGGAGTGELFF.

The gene calls are TRBV18 and TRBJ1-5; tentative D call: TRBD1 (6 bases). The V gene lost 0 bases and the J gene lost 6 bases, with 15 bases spanning the gap. This CDR3 contains 16 residues. Per germline, CDR1 KGHSH and CDR2 LQKENI. The chain's CDR3 is CASSPPGGALGQPQHF. DNA for the CDR3: TGTGCCAGCTCACCACCGGGGGGGGCCTTGGGTCAGCCCCAGCATTTT.

The rearrangement joins TRBV2 to TRBJ2-1; tentative D call: TRBD2 (7 bases). CDR1 SNHLY and CDR2 FYNNEI come from the germline V gene. V lost 8 bases and J 4 bases, leaving 21 bases between the germline ends. The CDR3 is 16 residues long. The CDR3 loop is CASGTFRGASYNEQFF. In DNA form, the CDR3 reads TGTGCCAGCGGTACCTTCCGGGGGGCATCTTACAATGAGCAGTTCTTC.

The chain uses TRBV6-2 or TRBV6-3 and TRBJ2-7; D ambiguous. Germline CDR1 MNHEY, CDR2 SVGEGT. The CDR3 loop spans 14 amino acids. V lost 6 bases to trimming and J lost 0 bases, with 12 bases between them. CDR3 residues: CASSEPPPSYEQYF. The CDR3 nucleotides are TGTGCCAGCAGCGAGCCCCCACCCTCCTACGAGCAGTACTTC.

The CDR3 DNA follows: TGTGCCTGGAGTGTTTGGGGGGCGAACACCGGGGAGCTGTTTTTT. It translates to CAWSVWGANTGELFF. This rearrangement joins TRBV30 to TRBJ2-2; D perhaps matches TRBD2 (6 bases). CDR1 GTSNPN and CDR2 SVGIG come from the germline V gene (reference sequence). This CDR3 is built from 15 residues. Trimming stripped 0 bases from V and 0 bases from J, with 8 bases between.